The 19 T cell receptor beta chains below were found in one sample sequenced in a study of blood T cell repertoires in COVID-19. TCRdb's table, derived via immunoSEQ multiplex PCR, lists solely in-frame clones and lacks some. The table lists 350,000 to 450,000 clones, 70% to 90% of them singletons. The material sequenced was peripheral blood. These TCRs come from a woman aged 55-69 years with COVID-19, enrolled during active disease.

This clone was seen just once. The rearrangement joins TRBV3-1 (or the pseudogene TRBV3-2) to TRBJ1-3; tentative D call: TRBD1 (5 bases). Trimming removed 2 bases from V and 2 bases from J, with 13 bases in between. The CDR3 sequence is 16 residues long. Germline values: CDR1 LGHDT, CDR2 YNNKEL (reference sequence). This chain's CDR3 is CASSQILSRAGNTIYF. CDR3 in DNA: TGTGCCAGCAGCCAAATCTTGTCCAGGGCTGGAAACACCATATATTTT.

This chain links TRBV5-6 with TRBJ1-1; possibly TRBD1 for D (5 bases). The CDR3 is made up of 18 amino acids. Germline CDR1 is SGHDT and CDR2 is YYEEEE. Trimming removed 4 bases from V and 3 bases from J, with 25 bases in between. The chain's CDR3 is CASSTDEAGMFVDTEAFF. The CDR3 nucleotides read TGTGCCAGCAGCACCGACGAGGCAGGGATGTTCGTTGACACTGAAGCTTTCTTT.

The chain's CDR3 is CAWTAGTTSQYF. The CDR3 bases are TGTGCCTGGACTGCGGGAACGACCTCCCAGTACTTC. The rearrangement links TRBV30 to TRBJ2-5; tentative D call: TRBD2 (6 bases). The V gene lost 4 bases and the J gene lost 9 bases, with 15 bases spanning the gap. From germline, CDR1 is GTSNPN and CDR2 SVGIG (reference sequence). There are 12 residues in the CDR3.

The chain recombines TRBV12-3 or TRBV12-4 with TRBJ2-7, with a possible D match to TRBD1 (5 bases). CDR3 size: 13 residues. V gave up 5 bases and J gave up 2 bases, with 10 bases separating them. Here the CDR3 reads CASSLKTAYEQYF. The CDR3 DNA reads TGTGCCAGCAGTCTGAAGACAGCCTACGAGCAGTACTTC.

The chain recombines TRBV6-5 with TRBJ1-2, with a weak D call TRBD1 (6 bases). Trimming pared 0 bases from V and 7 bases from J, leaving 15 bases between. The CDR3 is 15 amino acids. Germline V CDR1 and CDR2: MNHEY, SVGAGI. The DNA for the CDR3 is TGTGCCAGCAGTTACTCTTTCGGGGGGGCGCTTGGCTACACCTTC. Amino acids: CASSYSFGGALGYTF.

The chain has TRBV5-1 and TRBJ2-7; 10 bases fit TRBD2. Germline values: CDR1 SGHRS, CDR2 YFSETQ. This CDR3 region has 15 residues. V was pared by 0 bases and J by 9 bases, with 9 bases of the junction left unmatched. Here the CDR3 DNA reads TGCGCCAGCAGCTTGGAGCTAGCGGGGGACCTCGGGCAGTACTTC. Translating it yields CASSLELAGDLGQYF.

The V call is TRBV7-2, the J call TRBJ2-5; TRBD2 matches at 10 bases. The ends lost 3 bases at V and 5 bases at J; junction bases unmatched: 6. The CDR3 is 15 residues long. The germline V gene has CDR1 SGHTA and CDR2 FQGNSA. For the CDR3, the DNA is TGTGCCAGCAGCTTTCTAGCGGGGGCGGGCGAGACCCAGTACTTC. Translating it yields CASSFLAGAGETQYF. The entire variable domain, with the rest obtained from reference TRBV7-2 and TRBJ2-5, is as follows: GAGVSQSPSNKVTEKGKDVELRCDPISGHTALYWYRQSLGQGLEFLIYFQGNSAPDKSGLPSDRFSAERTGGSVSTLTIQRTQQEDSAVYLCASSFLAGAGETQYFGPGTRLLVL.

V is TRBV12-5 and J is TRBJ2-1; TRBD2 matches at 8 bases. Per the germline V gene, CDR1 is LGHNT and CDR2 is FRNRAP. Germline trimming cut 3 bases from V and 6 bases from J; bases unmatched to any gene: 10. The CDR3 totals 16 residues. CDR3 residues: CASGLPPGLGINEQFF. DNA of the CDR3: TGTGCTAGTGGTTTACCCCCGGGACTAGGTATCAATGAGCAGTTCTTC.

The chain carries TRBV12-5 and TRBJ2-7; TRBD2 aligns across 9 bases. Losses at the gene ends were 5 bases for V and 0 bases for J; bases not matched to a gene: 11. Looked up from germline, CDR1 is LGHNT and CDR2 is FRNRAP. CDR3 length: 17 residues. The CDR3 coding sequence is TGTGCTAGTGGTCCTCGGCTAGCGGGGAACTACTCCTACGAGCAGTACTTC. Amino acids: CASGPRLAGNYSYEQYF.

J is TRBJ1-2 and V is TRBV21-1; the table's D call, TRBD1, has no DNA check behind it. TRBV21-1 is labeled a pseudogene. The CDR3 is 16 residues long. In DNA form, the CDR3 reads TGTGCCAGCAGCAAAGCATTGGGACAGGGGATGGAAGGCTACACCTTC. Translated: CASSKALGQGMEGYTF.

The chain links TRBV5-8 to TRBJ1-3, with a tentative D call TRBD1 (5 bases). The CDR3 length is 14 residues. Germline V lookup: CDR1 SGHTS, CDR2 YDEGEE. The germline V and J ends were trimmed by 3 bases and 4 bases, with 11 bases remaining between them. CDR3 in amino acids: CASSSQGYGNTIYF. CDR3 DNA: TGTGCCAGCAGCTCCCAGGGTTACGGAAACACCATATATTTT.

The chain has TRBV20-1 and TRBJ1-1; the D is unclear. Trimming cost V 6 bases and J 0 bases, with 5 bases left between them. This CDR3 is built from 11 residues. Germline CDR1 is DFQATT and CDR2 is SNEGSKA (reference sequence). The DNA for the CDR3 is TGCAGTGCACGGTTGAACACTGAAGCTTTCTTT. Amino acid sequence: CSARLNTEAFF.

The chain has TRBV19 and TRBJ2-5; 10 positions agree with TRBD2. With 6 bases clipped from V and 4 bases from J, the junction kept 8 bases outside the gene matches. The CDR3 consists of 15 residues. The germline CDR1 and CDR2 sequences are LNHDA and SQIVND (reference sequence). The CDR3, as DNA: TGTGCCAGTAGGAAGCTAGCGGGGGAATTAGAGACCCAGTACTTC. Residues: CASRKLAGELETQYF.

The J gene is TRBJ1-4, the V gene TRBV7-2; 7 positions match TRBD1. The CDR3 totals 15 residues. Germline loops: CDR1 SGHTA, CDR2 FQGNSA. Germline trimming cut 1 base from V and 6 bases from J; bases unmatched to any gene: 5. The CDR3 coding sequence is TGTGCCAGCAGCTTAGGTCCAGGGGGACATGAAAAACTGTTTTTT. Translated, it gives CASSLGPGGHEKLFF.

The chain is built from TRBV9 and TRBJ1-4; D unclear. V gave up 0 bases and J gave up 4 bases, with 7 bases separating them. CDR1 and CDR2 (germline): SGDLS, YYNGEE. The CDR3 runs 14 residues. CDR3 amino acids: CASSVAPGNEKLFF. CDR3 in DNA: TGTGCCAGCAGCGTAGCTCCCGGTAATGAAAAACTGTTTTTT.

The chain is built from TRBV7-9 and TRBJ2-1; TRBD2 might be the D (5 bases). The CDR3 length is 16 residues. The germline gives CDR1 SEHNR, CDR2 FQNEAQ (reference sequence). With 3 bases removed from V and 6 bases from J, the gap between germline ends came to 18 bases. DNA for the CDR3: TGTGCCAGCAGCTTTAGAAGGCTAGCCGAACTCAATGAGCAGTTCTTC. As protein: CASSFRRLAELNEQFF.

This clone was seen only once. The CDR3 region is CASRTPSGLFQYF. CDR3 coding DNA: TGTGCCAGCAGAACACCCTCTGGACTTTTTCAGTACTTC. The chain employs TRBV6-5 and TRBJ2-4; a possible D gene is TRBD2 (5 bases). The germline gives CDR1 MNHEY, CDR2 SVGAGI. This CDR3 spans 13 amino acids. Trimming cost V 6 bases and J 11 bases, with 17 bases left between them.

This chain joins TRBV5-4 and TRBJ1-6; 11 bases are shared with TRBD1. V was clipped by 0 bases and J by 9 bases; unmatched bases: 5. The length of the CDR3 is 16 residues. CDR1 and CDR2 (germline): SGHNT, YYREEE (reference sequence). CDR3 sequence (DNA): TGTGCCAGCAGCTTGGAGGGGGACAGGGGGGCTTCACCCCTCCACTTT. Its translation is CASSLEGDRGASPLHF.

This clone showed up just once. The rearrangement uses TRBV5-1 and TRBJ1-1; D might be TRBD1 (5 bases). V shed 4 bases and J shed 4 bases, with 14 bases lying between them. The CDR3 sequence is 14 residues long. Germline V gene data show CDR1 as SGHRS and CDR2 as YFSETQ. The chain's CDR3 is CASSARGLGTEAFF. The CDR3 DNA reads TGCGCCAGCAGCGCCCGGGGGTTAGGCACTGAAGCTTTCTTT.